The next 5 T cell receptor beta chains were all read from a single sample in a study of T cell responses to AZD1222 COVID-19 vaccine. This table comes from immunoSEQ multiplex PCR, and its TCRdb copy is limited to in-frame clones, with some not included. The data contain approximately 74,000 clones, around nine tenths of them seen just once; the ten biggest clones take up roughly 1.3%. Sequenced material: peripheral blood, taken 28 days after the second AZD1222 dose. These receptors came from an adult who received the AZD1222 COVID-19 vaccine.

The V and J genes are TRBV6-6 and TRBJ2-1; 11 bases line up with TRBD2. Germline values: CDR1 MNHNY, CDR2 SVGAGI (reference sequence). Losses at the gene ends were 3 bases for V and 2 bases for J; bases not matched to a gene: 3. The length of the CDR3 is 16 residues. The CDR3 DNA reads as TGTGCCAGCAGTTATTCGACTAGCGGGACCTACAATGAGCAGTTCTTC. Its protein product is CASSYSTSGTYNEQFF.

V and J are TRBV7-9 and TRBJ2-7; D gene ambiguous. The CDR3 sequence is 14 residues long. From germline, CDR1 is SEHNR and CDR2 FQNEAQ (reference sequence). The V gene lost 2 bases and the J gene lost 0 bases, with 8 bases spanning the gap. This CDR3 is CASSLTASSYEQYF. CDR3 coding DNA: TGTGCCAGCAGCTTAACGGCAAGCTCCTACGAGCAGTACTTC.

This clone was seen just once. The chain combines TRBV7-9 with TRBJ2-5; 9 bases agree with TRBD2. Losses at the gene ends were 1 base for V and 13 bases for J; bases not matched to a gene: 16. Germline V gives CDR1 SEHNR, CDR2 FQNEAQ (reference sequence). The CDR3 runs to 16 residues. The CDR3 DNA sequence: TGTGCCAGCAGCTTAGGTCGAGGCGGCGGGAGGGACCCTCGGTACTTC. It specifies CASSLGRGGGRDPRYF. The entire variable domain, with the rest obtained from reference TRBV7-9 and TRBJ2-5, is as follows: DTGVSQNPRHKITKRGQNVTFRCDPISEHNRLYWYRQTLGQGPEFLTYFQNEAQLEKSRLLSDRFSAERPKGSFSTLEIQRTEQGDSAMYLCASSLGRGGGRDPRYFGPGTRLLVL.

The chain employs TRBV24-1 and TRBJ1-2, with 9 bases matching TRBD1. Germline assignment: CDR1 KGHDR and CDR2 SFDVKD. Trimming removed 4 bases from V and 7 bases from J; junction bases left unmatched: 12. This CDR3 spans 16 amino acids. This CDR3 reads CATSEFKFGTGFGYTF. The CDR3, as DNA: TGTGCCACCAGTGAGTTTAAGTTCGGGACAGGGTTTGGCTACACCTTC.

The CDR3 loop reads CASSSREGQGYGYTF. In nucleotides, the CDR3 is TGTGCCAGCAGCTCCCGAGAGGGACAGGGGTATGGCTACACCTTC. The V and J genes are TRBV7-9 and TRBJ1-2, with 10 bases fitting TRBD1. This CDR3 spans 15 amino acids. The V and J ends lost 4 bases and 5 bases, in that order; junction bases with no gene match: 7. CDR1 SEHNR and CDR2 FQNEAQ come from the germline V gene (reference sequence).